This T cell receptor (beta chain) appears in the sequencing data of a study of blood T cell repertoires in COVID-19 (dated by TCRdb to about 2020). As for the study more broadly: Collaborator samples came from the United States, Italy and Spain and covered acute and convalescent phases of COVID-19. The material from the prospective study consisted of cDNA or gDNA derived from T cells, B-cell-depleted T cells, or PBMCs. The dataset comprised deeply sampled blood TCRbeta repertoires from subjects exposed to, actively infected with, or recovered from COVID-19. A freely available public database, intended as a resource for researchers studying the immune response to SARS-CoV-2, is where the repertoires were released. The samples were drawn from the first 160 participants of the ongoing ImmuneRACE study and from roughly 1,300 subjects provided by 6 global collaborators. Nearly every sample came with metadata listing a de-identified subject ID, COVID-19 status, age in years and sex. Where available, HLA class I and class II types were taken from metadata supplied by the sample provider and were not determined by assay-based typing. Broader findings and caveats from the paper: The quantity of clinical and demographic metadata differed by source and by participant and was supplied without curation.

A remark on this clone: Its cognate antigen has yet to be identified. No qualities accompany the bases; no much larger clone lies one base away.

The germline V gene encodes CDR1 SGDLS and CDR2 YYNGEE. From V the trimming removes 3 bases and from J it removes 2 bases, while the gene matches leave 6 bases of the junction unaccounted for. The CDR3 has 15 amino acids, counting the end cysteine and phenylalanine. The kept DNA is CDR3 alone, 45 bases in frame from the first base. TCRbeta CDR3 regions were amplified from genomic DNA by means of the immunoSEQ Assay, a bias-controlled multiplex PCR. The original methods were these. Within the assay, amplification of reference gene primers was used to estimate how many nucleated cells each sample contained. To quantify the absolute abundance of each unique TCRbeta CDR3 rearrangement, sequence reads were collapsed and filtered. Productive Simpson clonality was computed per sample as the square root of Simpson's diversity index over productive rearrangements. The table comes from immuneACCESS by way of TCRdb, which keeps in-frame sequences with V and J called. Part of the clones is missing from these tables; in studies checked, under half for an unresolved V gene and the rest for unknown reasons. The V and J calls and clone size come from that table; D and trimming were worked out from the DNA. This sample holds 70,000 or so clones; about 88% were observed only once. Jointly, the top ten make up about 1.5% of the sample.

The collaborating institutions used their own protocols to collect whole blood in K2EDTA tubes. Collaborator samples were shipped for TCRbeta analysis as frozen whole blood, isolated PBMCs, or DNA extracted from either sample type. The chain links TRBV9 with TRBJ2-7, with 9 junctional bases fitting TRBD1. Sequencing was performed on peripheral blood. This receptor was identified in a man between 45 and 60 years old with acute or convalescent COVID-19. DNA sequence: TGTGCCAGCAGCGCCAGGACAGGGGTGGCCTACGAGCAGTACTTC. This yields the protein CASSARTGVAYEQYF.